The rows below give T cell receptor beta chains drawn from one sample of a study of vaccination effects on CD4 cells after COVID-19. These TCRs' antigens remain unknown. Profiling relied on immunoSEQ multiplex PCR, and the TCRdb table lists in-frame clones only, not all of them. The sample contains 45,000 to 55,000 clones, around 70% of which appear only once. The sequencing used CD4+ T cells from PBMCs cultured without peptide, collected after COVID-19 vaccination. These receptors were taken from a human donor who had a prior SARS-CoV-2 infection. The conserved cysteine and the conserved F or W are not part of the CDR3 here. Each record gives: J gene, CDR3 length, V gene, CDR3 protein.

j_call: TRBJ2-7
cdr3_length: 12
v_call: TRBV4-1
cdr3_aa: ASSQQPRDYEQY

j_call: TRBJ2-7
cdr3_length: 11
v_call: TRBV6-5
cdr3_aa: ASRLRYPYEQY

j_call: TRBJ2-2
cdr3_length: 15
v_call: TRBV4-3
cdr3_aa: ASSHLSGTTNTGELF

j_call: TRBJ1-5
cdr3_length: 14
v_call: TRBV6-2/TRBV6-3
cdr3_aa: ASSKSSGAQNQPQH

j_call: TRBJ2-7
cdr3_length: 11
v_call: TRBV7-6
cdr3_aa: ASRGGSRHEQY

j_call: TRBJ2-7
cdr3_length: 12
v_call: TRBV3-1/TRBV3-2
cdr3_aa: ASSQAGRSYEQY

j_call: TRBJ1-2
cdr3_length: 14
v_call: TRBV27
cdr3_aa: ASSPYRGDANYGYT

j_call: TRBJ2-1
cdr3_length: 14
v_call: TRBV5-1
cdr3_aa: ASSRGPGGSYNEQF

j_call: TRBJ2-1
cdr3_length: 15
v_call: TRBV10-3
cdr3_aa: AISESFGTSGYNEQF

j_call: TRBJ1-2
cdr3_length: 15
v_call: TRBV6-2/TRBV6-3
cdr3_aa: ASSYLGAILEDYGYT

j_call: TRBJ2-3
cdr3_length: 10
v_call: TRBV25-1
cdr3_aa: AAGGGLGTQY

j_call: TRBJ1-3
cdr3_length: 13
v_call: TRBV5-1
cdr3_aa: ANLFYTRSGNTIY

j_call: TRBJ1-1
cdr3_length: 14
v_call: TRBV27
cdr3_aa: ASSLSVVVGDTEAF

j_call: TRBJ2-2
cdr3_length: 12
v_call: TRBV15
cdr3_aa: ATSRLALTGELF

j_call: TRBJ1-3
cdr3_length: 11
v_call: TRBV6-5
cdr3_aa: ASSYYPGNTIY

j_call: TRBJ2-2
cdr3_length: 14
v_call: TRBV3-1/TRBV3-2
cdr3_aa: ASSPRGGWESGELF

j_call: TRBJ2-5
cdr3_length: 11
v_call: TRBV15
cdr3_aa: ATTRDNGETQY

j_call: TRBJ2-7
cdr3_length: 12
v_call: TRBV7-8
cdr3_aa: ASSLTGFIYEQY

j_call: TRBJ1-6
cdr3_length: 15
v_call: TRBV5-1
cdr3_aa: ASSLEVNWQGASPLH

j_call: TRBJ2-7
cdr3_length: 14
v_call: TRBV5-4
cdr3_aa: ASSPGRDRVFYEQY

j_call: TRBJ1-1
cdr3_length: 13
v_call: TRBV20-1
cdr3_aa: SASSLGSPLSEAF

j_call: TRBJ2-1
cdr3_length: 12
v_call: TRBV5-4
cdr3_aa: ASSLAIEDNEQF

j_call: TRBJ2-1
cdr3_length: 12
v_call: TRBV19
cdr3_aa: ASSGAGGVNEQF

j_call: TRBJ2-1
cdr3_length: 13
v_call: TRBV7-2
cdr3_aa: ASSLSLAGYNEQF

j_call: TRBJ2-1
cdr3_length: 12
v_call: TRBV29-1
cdr3_aa: SVEILAGINEQF